The 10 T cell receptor beta chains below come from one sample, sequenced in a study of a mutant IDH1 vaccine in newly diagnosed glioma. No antigen has been assigned to these receptors. This sample's time point: week 23, last vaccination. In every dose of vaccine, 300 ug of mutant IDH1 20-mer peptide was given alongside topical imiquimod. Generated by immunoSEQ multiplex PCR, the TCRdb table keeps only in-frame clones and is missing some. This table has about 20,000 clones, roughly four fifths appearing once. The sample was PBMCs, taken from a glioma patient whose treatment included an IDH1 peptide vaccine. The receptors come from a man younger than 40 with glioma.

The CDR3 sequence is CAWSFGNYGYTF. The CDR3 DNA is TGTGCCTGGAGTTTCGGAAACTATGGCTACACCTTC. V is TRBV30 and J is TRBJ1-2; the D is unclear. The CDR3 has 12 amino acids. Per the germline V gene, CDR1 is GTSNPN and CDR2 is SVGIG (reference sequence). The germline V and J ends were trimmed by 2 bases and 2 bases, with 6 bases remaining between them.

CDR3 nucleotide sequence: TGTGCCAGCAGCCAGACTAGCGAGCCGCAGTATTTT. It specifies CASSQTSEPQYF. J is TRBJ2-3 and V is TRBV7-6; 8 nucleotides align to TRBD2. Trimming cost V 5 bases and J 10 bases; bases outside gene matches: 5. Germline V CDR1 and CDR2: SGHVS, FNYEAQ. This CDR3 region has 12 residues.

The rearrangement joins TRBV7-2 to TRBJ2-1, with 10 bases identical to TRBD2. CDR3 length: 15 residues. Losses at the gene ends were 1 base for V and 6 bases for J; bases not matched to a gene: 3. Germline CDR1 SGHTA, CDR2 FQGNSA. The CDR3 coding sequence is TGTGCCAGCAGCTTAGGGACTAGCGGTTTCAATGAGCAGTTCTTC. It specifies CASSLGTSGFNEQFF.

This chain connects TRBV6-5 to TRBJ1-5; 10 bases map to TRBD1. This CDR3 contains 15 residues. The J segment lost 0 bases and the V segment lost 10 bases, leaving 6 bases of the junction unmatched. Germline CDR1 reads MNHEY; CDR2 reads SVGAGI. CDR3 amino acids: CATQTGGYSNQPQHF. The CDR3 coding sequence is TGTGCCACACAGACAGGGGGCTATAGCAATCAGCCCCAGCATTTT.

The rearrangement joins TRBV6-1 to TRBJ1-2; 7 bases are shared with TRBD1. The CDR3 length is 15 residues. The ends lost 10 bases at V and 0 bases at J; junction bases unmatched: 11. The germline V gene has CDR1 MNHNS and CDR2 SASEGT. The CDR3 loop reads CAILKQGVANYGYTF. DNA for the CDR3: TGTGCCATCCTCAAGCAGGGGGTGGCTAACTATGGCTACACCTTC.

DNA of the CDR3: TGCGCCAGCAGCCTTCGGACCCTCAATGAGCAGTTCTTC. Its protein is CASSLRTLNEQFF. The chain has TRBV4-1 and TRBJ2-1; the D is unclear. Germline V gene lookup returns CDR1 MGHRA and CDR2 YSYEKL. The CDR3 length is 13 residues. Trimming stripped 4 bases from V and 6 bases from J, with 10 bases between.

This rearrangement joins TRBV5-6 to TRBJ1-2; 12 nucleotides line up with TRBD1. This CDR3 has 14 residues. Germline V gene lookup returns CDR1 SGHDT and CDR2 YYEEEE. V shed 5 bases, J shed 8 bases, and the junction held 7 bases outside the gene matches. CDR3 in amino acids: CASRTMGQGAGYTF. The CDR3 nucleotides read TGTGCCAGCAGGACGATGGGACAGGGGGCGGGCTACACCTTC.

V usage is TRBV5-1 and J usage is TRBJ1-2, with 8 bases lining up with TRBD1. J gave up 4 bases and V 3 bases, and 8 bases lay outside the gene matches. This CDR3 has 15 residues. Per germline, CDR1 SGHRS and CDR2 YFSETQ. The CDR3 is CASSSDRGKIYGYTF. The CDR3 region has the DNA TGCGCCAGCAGCTCTGACAGGGGCAAAATCTATGGCTACACCTTC.

J is TRBJ1-1 and V is TRBV5-1; perhaps TRBD1 as D (5 bases). The V gene's germline CDR1 is SGHRS and CDR2 YFSETQ. Trimming took 3 bases from V and 6 from J, leaving 18 bases between them. The CDR3 length is 15 residues. The CDR3 protein is CASSSERVRAAEAFF. In DNA, the CDR3 is TGCGCCAGCAGCTCTGAGAGGGTCAGGGCCGCTGAAGCTTTCTTT.

This clone was detected only a few times. The J gene is TRBJ1-4, the V gene TRBV5-4, with TRBD1 matching over 11 bases. CDR1 SGHNT and CDR2 YYREEE come from the germline V gene (reference sequence). The CDR3 extends over 15 amino acids. The trim removed 4 bases at V and 7 bases at J, leaving 6 bases unmatched. CDR3 nucleotide sequence: TGTGCCAGCAGCGCCGGGACAGGGGGTGGTGAAAAACTGTTTTTT. As protein: CASSAGTGGGEKLFF.